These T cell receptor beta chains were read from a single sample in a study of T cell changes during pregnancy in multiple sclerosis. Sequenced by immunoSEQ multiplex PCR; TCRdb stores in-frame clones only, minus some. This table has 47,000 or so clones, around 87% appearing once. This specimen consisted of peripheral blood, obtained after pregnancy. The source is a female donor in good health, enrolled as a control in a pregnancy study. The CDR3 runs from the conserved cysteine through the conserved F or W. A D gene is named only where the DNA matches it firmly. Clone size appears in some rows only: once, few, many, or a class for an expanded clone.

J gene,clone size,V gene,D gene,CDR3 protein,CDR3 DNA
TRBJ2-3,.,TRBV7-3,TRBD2,CASSPGTSGSRDTQYF,TGTGCCAGCAGCCCCGGGACTAGCGGTTCAAGGGATACGCAGTATTTT
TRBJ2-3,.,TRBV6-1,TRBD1,CASSEPQGIYSTDTQYF,TGTGCCAGCAGTGAGCCACAGGGGATTTATTCCACAGATACGCAGTATTTT
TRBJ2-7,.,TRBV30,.,CAWRGGVEQYF,TGTGCCTGGAGGGGGGGTGTCGAGCAGTACTTC
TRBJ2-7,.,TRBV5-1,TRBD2,CASSLDAGRSGDEQYF,TGCGCCAGCAGCTTGGATGCCGGGAGGTCTGGTGACGAGCAGTACTTC
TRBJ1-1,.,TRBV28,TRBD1,CASSDTGGPMNTEAFF,TGTGCCAGCAGTGACACAGGGGGCCCCATGAACACTGAAGCTTTCTTT
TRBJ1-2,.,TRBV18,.,CASSPISASGALYGYTF,TGTGCCAGCTCACCGATCTCCGCTTCAGGGGCCCTATATGGCTACACCTTC
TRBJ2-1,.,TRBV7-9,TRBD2,CASSTGLAATNEQFF,TGTGCCAGCAGCACCGGACTAGCGGCAACGAATGAGCAGTTCTTC
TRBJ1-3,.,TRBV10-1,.,CASSPGAGNTIYF,TGCGCCAGCAGCCCGGGGGCTGGAAACACCATATATTTT
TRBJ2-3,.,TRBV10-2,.,CASSEMIGQGGADTQYF,TGCGCCAGCAGTGAAATGATTGGGCAGGGGGGTGCAGATACGCAGTATTTT
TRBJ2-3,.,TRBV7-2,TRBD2,CATRVAGGTDTQYF,TGTGCCACCCGAGTAGCGGGGGGCACAGATACGCAGTATTTT
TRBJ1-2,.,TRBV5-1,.,CASSPGLGAGYTF,TGCGCCAGCAGCCCGGGTCTAGGAGCTGGCTACACCTTC
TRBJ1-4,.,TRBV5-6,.,CASSENLRPTNEKLFF,TGTGCCAGCAGCGAGAATTTGAGGCCCACTAATGAAAAACTGTTTTTT
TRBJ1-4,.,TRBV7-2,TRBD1,CASSSGQRGEKLFF,TGTGCCAGCAGCTCGGGACAGAGGGGTGAAAAACTGTTTTTT
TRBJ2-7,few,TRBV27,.,CASSLDEQYF,TGTGCCAGCAGTCTAGACGAGCAGTACTTC
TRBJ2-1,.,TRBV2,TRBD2,CASILLTPGTSGLTYNEQFF,TGTGCCAGCATTCTGCTTACCCCGGGGACTAGCGGGCTCACCTACAATGAGCAGTTCTTC
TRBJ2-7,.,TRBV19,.,CASRGAGRIPEQYF,TGTGCCAGTAGAGGGGCCGGACGAATCCCCGAGCAGTACTTC
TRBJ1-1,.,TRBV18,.,CASSQDQGTEAFF,TGTGCCAGCTCACAAGATCAGGGGACTGAAGCTTTCTTT
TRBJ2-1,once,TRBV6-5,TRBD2,CASSPLAGGQFEQFF,TGTGCCAGCAGCCCTCTAGCGGGGGGGCAATTTGAGCAGTTCTTC
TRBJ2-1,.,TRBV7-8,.,CASSVRKANEQFF,TGTGCCAGCAGCGTCAGGAAGGCTAATGAGCAGTTCTTC
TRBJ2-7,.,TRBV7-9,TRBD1,CASSFYRDRGHEQYF,TGTGCCAGCAGCTTCTACCGGGACAGGGGGCACGAGCAGTACTTC
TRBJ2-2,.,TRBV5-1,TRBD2,CASSFSGDTGELFF,TGCGCCAGCAGCTTTAGCGGGGACACCGGGGAGCTGTTTTTT
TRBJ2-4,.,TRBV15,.,CATSRRAEIAKNIQYF,TGTGCCACCAGCAGACGAGCGGAAATAGCCAAAAACATTCAGTACTTC
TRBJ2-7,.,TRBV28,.,CASSPLPRTAFYEQYF,TGTGCCAGCAGTCCTCTCCCCCGTACAGCCTTCTACGAGCAGTACTTC
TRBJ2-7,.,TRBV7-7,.,CASSSAAGASEQYF,TGTGCCAGCAGCTCCGCCGCGGGGGCCAGCGAGCAGTACTTC
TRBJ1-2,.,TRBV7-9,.,CASSLAPDGIYGYTF,TGTGCCAGCAGCTTAGCCCCGGACGGGATCTATGGCTACACCTTC
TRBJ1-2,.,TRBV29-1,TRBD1,CSVEDGQGAGGYTF,TGCAGCGTTGAAGACGGACAGGGGGCGGGGGGCTACACCTTC
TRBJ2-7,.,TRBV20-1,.,CSATTSNKQYF,TGCAGTGCCACTACTAGTAACAAGCAGTACTTC
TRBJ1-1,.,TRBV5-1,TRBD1,CASSLVQGPRYLAEAFF,TGCGCCAGCAGCTTGGTACAGGGGCCCAGGTACCTTGCTGAAGCTTTCTTT
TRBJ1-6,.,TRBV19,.,CASTQNSGTPNSPLHF,TGTGCCAGTACCCAAAACTCCGGGACTCCCAATTCACCCCTCCACTTT
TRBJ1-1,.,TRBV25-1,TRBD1,CASSAGQANTEAFF,TGTGCCAGCAGTGCGGGACAGGCCAACACTGAAGCTTTCTTT
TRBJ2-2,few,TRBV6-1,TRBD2,CASSTGTSFSGELFF,TGTGCCAGCAGTACCGGGACTAGCTTTTCCGGGGAGCTGTTTTTT
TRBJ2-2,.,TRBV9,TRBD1,CASSNGQAGELFF,TGTGCCAGCAGCAACGGACAGGCCGGGGAGCTGTTTTTT
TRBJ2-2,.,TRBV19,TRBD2,CASLKTSGGQNTGELFF,TGTGCCAGTTTGAAGACTAGCGGGGGGCAGAACACCGGGGAGCTGTTTTTT
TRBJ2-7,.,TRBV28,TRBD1,CASTPQGTRGEQYF,TGTGCCAGCACCCCACAGGGGACGAGAGGCGAGCAGTACTTC
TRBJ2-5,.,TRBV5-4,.,CASSLGRWETQYF,TGTGCCAGCAGCTTGGGCAGGTGGGAGACCCAGTACTTC
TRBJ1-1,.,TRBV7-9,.,CASSLAAAEAFF,TGTGCCAGCAGCTTAGCAGCCGCTGAAGCTTTCTTT
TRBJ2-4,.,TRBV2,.,CASSKSTVKNIQYF,TGTGCCAGCTCCAAGTCGACAGTTAAAAACATTCAGTACTTC
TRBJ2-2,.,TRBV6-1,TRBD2,CASSDILAGSGELFF,TGTGCCAGCAGTGACATCCTAGCGGGAAGTGGGGAGCTGTTTTTT
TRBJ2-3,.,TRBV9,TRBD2,CASGGTSGTTDTQYF,TGTGCCAGCGGGGGGACTAGCGGGACCACAGATACGCAGTATTTT
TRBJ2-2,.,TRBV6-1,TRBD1,CATGQGMDTGELFF,TGTGCCACTGGACAGGGTATGGACACCGGGGAGCTGTTTTTT
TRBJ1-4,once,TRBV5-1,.,CASSLDFLGEKLFF,TGCGCCAGCAGTTTGGACTTCCTCGGGGAAAAACTGTTTTTT
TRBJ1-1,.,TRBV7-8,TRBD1,CASSLPTGANTEAFF,TGTGCCAGCAGCCTCCCGACAGGGGCGAACACTGAAGCTTTCTTT
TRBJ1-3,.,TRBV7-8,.,CASSLVGSSGNTIYF,TGTGCCAGCAGCTTAGTTGGCAGCTCTGGAAACACCATATATTTT
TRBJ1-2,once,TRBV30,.,CAWSVRQALDYGYTF,TGTGCCTGGAGTGTAAGGCAGGCCCTTGATTATGGCTACACCTTC
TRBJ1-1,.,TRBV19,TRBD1,CASSTFPGQGNTEAFF,TGTGCCAGTAGTACTTTCCCGGGACAGGGGAACACTGAAGCTTTCTTT
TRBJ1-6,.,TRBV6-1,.,CASSQGPLHF,TGTGCCAGCAGTCAGGGGCCCCTCCACTTT
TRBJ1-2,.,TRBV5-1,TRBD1,CASRGQNYGYTF,TGCGCCAGCAGGGGACAGAACTATGGCTACACCTTC
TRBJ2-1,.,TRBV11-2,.,CASSAGLREQFF,TGTGCCAGCAGCGCGGGACTCCGCGAGCAGTTCTTC
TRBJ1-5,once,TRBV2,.,CASLQGSNQPQHF,TGTGCCAGCCTACAGGGAAGCAATCAGCCCCAGCATTTT
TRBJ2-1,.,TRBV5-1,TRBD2,CASSSGRRETDEQFF,TGCGCCAGCTCCTCCGGGCGGCGGGAGACCGATGAGCAGTTCTTC
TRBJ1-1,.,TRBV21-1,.,CASKTHMNTEAFF,TGTGCCAGCAAGACACACATGAACACTGAAGCTTTCTTT
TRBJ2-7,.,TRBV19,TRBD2,CASSGAGTSGLYEQYF,TGTGCCAGTTCTGGGGCCGGGACTAGCGGGCTCTACGAGCAGTACTTC
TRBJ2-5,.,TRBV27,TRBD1,CASSTHRDRGETQYF,TGTGCCAGCAGTACACACCGGGACAGGGGAGAGACCCAGTACTTC
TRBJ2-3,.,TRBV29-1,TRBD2,CSAPGLASDTQYF,TGCAGCGCCCCGGGACTAGCATCGGATACGCAGTATTTT